This TCR beta chain was observed in a study of blood T cell repertoires in COVID-19. Overall study: The United States, Italy and Spain were the sources of the acute and convalescent COVID-19 samples. T cells, B-cell-depleted T cells, or PBMCs provided the cDNA or gDNA that served as material.

The V and J ends lost 0 bases and 2 bases respectively, with 7 bases between them. Germline CDR1 and CDR2: KGHSH and LQKENI. The length of the CDR3 is 14 residues. Seattle participants joined during active infection and were tracked over time. Only in-frame clones appear in the TCRdb table, and some are missing; sequencing was by immunoSEQ multiplex PCR. The sample records about 110,000 clones, roughly four fifths being singletons. The chain is built from TRBV18 and TRBJ1-2; the D is unclear. The sequencing sample was made of peripheral blood. This sequence originates from a man older than 75 with COVID-19, enrolled during active disease. The CDR3 DNA sequence: TGTGCCAGCTCACCACCGAACACGAACTATGGCTACACCTTC. Translated: CASSPPNTNYGYTF.